This is a list of T cell receptor beta chains from one sample in a study of shared clonotypes between healthy human individuals. Assay: immunoSEQ multiplex PCR; the TCRdb copy retains only in-frame clones and omits some. The table has about 710,000 clones, approximately 72% seen once. Source material: memory CD4+ T cells sorted from blood. Receptors were obtained from a woman aged 30 to 39 in good health. Each CDR3 is given with its conserved first and last residue. The D gene is left open where the match is weak. The size entry is marked missing in some rows and otherwise reads once, few, many or a size class.

>-|-|TRBJ1-3|TRBV10-3
TGTGCCATCAGTGAGTCGTGGGGTTTGTCTGGAAACACCATATATTTT
CAISESWGLSGNTIYF
>-|-|TRBJ2-3|TRBV25-1
TGTGCCAGCAGTCTCCCCGGGTTCACAGATACGCAGTATTTT
CASSLPGFTDTQYF
>-|-|TRBJ2-1|TRBV5-1
TGCGCCAGCATGCAGGACTATACCTACAATGAGCAGTTCTTC
CASMQDYTYNEQFF
>-|-|TRBJ2-7|TRBV5-1
TGCGCCAGCAGCTTGCAGGGGTACGAGCAGTACTTC
CASSLQGYEQYF
>TRBD1|few|TRBJ1-1|TRBV11-2
TGTGCCAGCAGCGACAGGGCGAGCACTGAAGCTTTCTTT
CASSDRASTEAFF
>TRBD1|-|TRBJ1-2|TRBV25-1
TGTGCCAGCAGCCCAGGGGGGGGCTACACCTTC
CASSPGGGYTF
>-|-|TRBJ2-1|TRBV10-3
TGTGCCATCAGTGAAGGACAGCCTGAGCAGTTCTTC
CAISEGQPEQFF
>-|-|TRBJ1-1|TRBV27
TGTGCCAGCACCCCCCTTGGTGGAGGGTACACTGAAGCTTTCTTT
CASTPLGGGYTEAFF
>TRBD2|-|TRBJ2-1|TRBV6-5
TGTGCCAGCAGTCTTAGCGGGAGGGCACGGGAGCAGTTCTTC
CASSLSGRAREQFF
>-|-|TRBJ1-4|TRBV4-1
TGCGCCAGCAGCTATTTGACTCCCCCTAACGGCAGGGGTTACGAAAAACTGTTTTTT
CASSYLTPPNGRGYEKLFF
>TRBD1|-|TRBJ1-2|TRBV18
TGTGCCAGCTCACCGGGGGACAGTTTTTATGGCTACACCTTC
CASSPGDSFYGYTF
>TRBD2|once|TRBJ2-5|TRBV27
TGTGCCAGCAGTACACACGGGGTTAGCGGGCCCGGGGCCCAGTACTTC
CASSTHGVSGPGAQYF
>TRBD2|few|TRBJ2-7|TRBV11-2
TGTGCCAGCAGCTTCCAGTACGGGAGGAACATCTCCTACGAGCAGTACTTC
CASSFQYGRNISYEQYF
>-|-|TRBJ2-5|TRBV27
TGTGCCAGCAGAACCACAGGGGAGACCCAGTACTTC
CASRTTGETQYF
>-|-|TRBJ1-5|TRBV11-3
TGTGCCAGCAGCTTAGCGGTGGGTTCCAATCAGCCCCAGCATTTT
CASSLAVGSNQPQHF
>TRBD1|-|TRBJ1-1|TRBV18
TGTGCCAGCTCACCAGCGGGACAGGGGGCCACTGAAGCTTTCTTT
CASSPAGQGATEAFF
>-|-|TRBJ1-2|TRBV5-1
TGCGCCAGCAGCTTGGCAGGCAGATTCTATGGCTACACCTTC
CASSLAGRFYGYTF